This T cell receptor beta chain stems from a study of OX40 agonist ivuxolimab in advanced cancers. As for the study in general: Patients with prior anti-PD-1, anti-PD-L1 or anti-CTLA-4 therapy were eligible; less than 50% had some.

Germline V lookup: CDR1 SQVTM, CDR2 ANQGSEA. CDR3 length: 14 amino acids. V dropped 8 bases and J dropped 4 bases, with 20 bases sitting between them. Assay used: immunoSEQ multiplex PCR; TCRdb lists only in-frame clones, some missing. This sample has 60,000 or so clones, with about nine tenths found just once. Source: CD4+ or CD8+ T cells sorted from blood, taken in a trial of the OX40 agonist ivuxolimab. This TCR derives from an adult with an advanced solid tumor such as melanoma, head and neck, liver or kidney cancer. The chain combines TRBV29-1 with TRBJ1-1, with D hard to call. The CDR3 nucleotides are TGCAGCCAATCTCGGCGGATGAAGGGCACTGAAGCTTTCTTT. This encodes CSQSRRMKGTEAFF.